The 31 T cell receptor beta chains below all came from one sample that was sequenced in a study of blood T cell repertoires in COVID-19 (TCRdb year 2020). The method behind the library was the immunoSEQ multiplex PCR assay. TCRdb's version of the immuneACCESS table is confined to in-frame rearrangements and falls short of the full clone set. An unresolved V gene accounts for under half of the shortfall where checked; the remainder is of unknown origin. Within this sample are some 190,000 clones, with roughly nine tenths of them counted one time only. The ten largest clones add up to 20% to 25% of the sample. Specimen: PBMCs or T cells enriched from blood (not recorded which). These receptors came from a woman aged 35 to 49 in a cohort exposed to, infected with or recovered from COVID-19 (not recorded which).

V usage is TRBV27 and J usage is TRBJ1-6; TRBD1 matches 7 bases. V was clipped by 5 bases and J by 0 bases; unmatched bases: 16. This CDR3 contains 20 residues. The germline gives CDR1 MNHEY, CDR2 SMNVEV (reference sequence). CDR3 nucleotides: TGTGCCAGCAGTACTCGGGACAGCAAAGGGTTCGGCTCCTATAATTCACCCCTCCACTTT. As protein: CASSTRDSKGFGSYNSPLHF.

V usage is TRBV7-9 and J usage is TRBJ2-7; 12 nucleotides agree with TRBD2. V dropped 5 bases and J dropped 4; count of bases not matched to a gene: 9. This CDR3 has 16 amino acids. Germline V gene data show CDR1 as SEHNR and CDR2 as FQNEAQ (reference sequence). CDR3 loop: CASSPGLAGTLYEQYF. In DNA, the CDR3 is TGTGCCAGCAGCCCTGGACTAGCGGGGACCCTTTACGAGCAGTACTTC.

The rearrangement uses TRBV5-1 and TRBJ2-1; no firm D call. Germline loops: CDR1 SGHRS, CDR2 YFSETQ. This CDR3 region has 14 residues. V was shortened by 0 bases and J by 7 bases, with 11 bases between the two germline ends. CDR3 in amino acids: CASSLEFVSNEQFF. The CDR3 DNA sequence: TGCGCCAGCAGCTTGGAATTCGTCTCTAATGAGCAGTTCTTC.

The CDR3 sequence is CASSLEPGKIFGQYF. CDR3 nucleotides: TGTGCCAGCAGCTTAGAGCCAGGGAAGATATTCGGGCAGTACTTC. The genes are TRBV11-2 and TRBJ2-7, with D perhaps TRBD1 (5 bases). V dropped 0 bases and J dropped 9 bases, with 18 bases sitting between them. Per germline, CDR1 SGHAT and CDR2 FQNNGV. This CDR3 is built from 15 residues.

The chain carries TRBV4-2 and TRBJ2-7; TRBD2 matches at 9 bases. V was pared by 3 bases and J by 5 bases, with 11 bases of the junction left unmatched. The CDR3 sequence is 16 residues long. Germline V gene sequence: CDR1 LGHNA, CDR2 YNFKEQ. CDR3 residues: CASSHARGGAGDEQYF. The CDR3 nucleotides read TGTGCCAGCAGCCACGCCCGCGGGGGGGCTGGAGACGAGCAGTACTTC.

This chain connects TRBV3-1 (or the pseudogene TRBV3-2) to TRBJ1-1; TRBD1 matches 9 bases. CDR1 is LGHDT and CDR2 is YNNKEL in the germline V gene (reference sequence). The trim removed 4 bases at V and 5 bases at J, leaving 8 bases unmatched. The CDR3 contains 15 residues. The CDR3 DNA sequence: TGTGCCAGCAGCCCCACCGGGACAGGGAATACTGAAGCTTTCTTT. Amino acids: CASSPTGTGNTEAFF.

The chain recombines TRBV25-1 with TRBJ1-6; a weak D match, TRBD1 (5 bases). V dropped 1 base and J dropped 9 bases, with 19 bases sitting between them. From germline, CDR1 is MGHDK and CDR2 SYGVNS. This CDR3 has 17 residues. The CDR3 DNA is TGTGCCAGCAGTGAATCTTTATTAAAGGCCGGGGGTTCACCCCTCCACTTT. It specifies CASSESLLKAGGSPLHF.

This clone was seen just once. J is TRBJ2-1 and V is TRBV6-5; TRBD2 aligns across 8 bases. Germline V gene sequence: CDR1 MNHEY, CDR2 SVGAGI. With 2 bases clipped from V and 10 bases from J, the junction kept 13 bases outside the gene matches. The CDR3 spans 16 residues. CDR3 region: CASSYRLAIPFSEQFF. For the CDR3, the DNA is TGTGCCAGCAGTTACCGACTAGCGATCCCTTTCTCCGAGCAGTTCTTC.

The V gene is TRBV6-9, the J gene TRBJ1-2; TRBD1 is a possible D gene (6 bases). The CDR3 totals 15 residues. CDR1 and CDR2 (germline): MNHGY, SVAAGI. V was shortened by 4 bases and J by 4 bases, with 16 bases between the two germline ends. CDR3 nucleotide sequence: TGTGCCAGCAGTTTCTCGACAGGACCCCTCTATGGCTACACCTTC. Its protein is CASSFSTGPLYGYTF.

V is TRBV4-2 and J is TRBJ2-5; 11 bases match TRBD2. Germline CDR1 and CDR2: LGHNA and YNFKEQ. V shed 5 bases and J 1 base; nucleotides not matched to a gene: 6. The CDR3 consists of 16 residues. CDR3: CASSTRTSGLQETQYF. For the CDR3, the DNA is TGTGCCAGCAGCACCCGGACTAGCGGGCTCCAAGAGACCCAGTACTTC.

This rearrangement joins TRBV7-9 to TRBJ1-3; 7 bases match TRBD1. The CDR3 runs to 15 residues. Germline CDR1 is SEHNR and CDR2 is FQNEAQ (reference sequence). The V gene end was trimmed by 5 bases and the J gene end by 0 bases; junction bases not matched to a gene: 4. The CDR3: CASSGGQDSGNTIYF. The CDR3 bases are TGTGCCAGCAGCGGAGGACAGGACTCTGGAAACACCATATATTTT.

The V gene is TRBV7-9, the J gene TRBJ1-2; 7 bases match TRBD1. Trimming took 5 bases from V and 4 from J; bases not matched to a gene: 10. The CDR3 consists of 15 residues. Germline CDR1 reads SEHNR; CDR2 reads FQNEAQ (reference sequence). This CDR3 is CASSPGQAKAYGYTF. CDR3 bases: TGTGCCAGCAGCCCCGGACAGGCAAAAGCCTATGGCTACACCTTC. Combining the CDR3 with reference TRBV7-9 and TRBJ1-2 gives the whole variable domain DTGVSQNPRHKITKRGQNVTFRCDPISEHNRLYWYRQTLGQGPEFLTYFQNEAQLEKSRLLSDRFSAERPKGSFSTLEIQRTEQGDSAMYLCASSPGQAKAYGYTFGSGTRLTVV.

The chain employs TRBV27 and TRBJ1-5; D gene unclear. Germline V lookup: CDR1 MNHEY, CDR2 SMNVEV (reference sequence). Trimming took off 6 bases at V and 5 bases at J, with 11 bases between the two ends. The CDR3 is made up of 13 amino acids. The CDR3 loop is CASSLDGDQPQHF. The CDR3 bases are TGTGCCAGCAGCCTTGACGGAGATCAGCCCCAGCATTTT.

The chain is built from TRBV13 and TRBJ2-1; tentatively, D is TRBD2 (6 bases). The germline CDR1 and CDR2 sequences are PRHDT and FYEKMQ (reference sequence). This CDR3 is built from 14 residues. Trimming shortened V by 6 bases and J by 3 bases, and 12 bases separated the two germline ends. The CDR3 spells CASSSVGGYNEQFF. Written as DNA, the CDR3 is TGTGCCAGCAGTTCAGTCGGGGGCTACAATGAGCAGTTCTTC.

The chain combines TRBV19 with TRBJ2-4, with D maybe TRBD2 (5 bases). The CDR3 has 15 amino acids. Deletions cut 4 bases from V and 5 bases from J, with 15 bases between. CDR1 is LNHDA and CDR2 is SQIVND in the germline V gene (reference sequence). CDR3 nucleotide sequence: TGTGCCAGTAGTACCCACCCCAGCGGAGAAAACATTCAGTACTTC. Translated: CASSTHPSGENIQYF.

The rearrangement joins TRBV5-1 to TRBJ1-3; 10 bases match TRBD1. V trimming: 4 bases; J trimming: 2 bases; junction bases outside the gene matches: 3. CDR1 and CDR2 from the germline V gene are SGHRS and YFSETQ. The length of the CDR3 is 15 residues. CDR3 bases: TGCGCCAGCAGCGAAGGGACAGGGGCTGGAAACACCATATATTTT. As protein: CASSEGTGAGNTIYF.

This clone showed up just a few times. The chain employs TRBV7-2 and TRBJ2-7; 7 nucleotides line up with TRBD1. Germline trimming cut 4 bases from V and 5 bases from J; bases unmatched to any gene: 8. Germline lookup yields CDR1 SGHTA and CDR2 FQGNSA. The length of the CDR3 is 14 residues. CDR3 nucleotide sequence: TGTGCCAGCAGCTCTGACAGGGATGTAGACGAGCAGTACTTC. Protein sequence: CASSSDRDVDEQYF.

The chain recombines TRBV9 with TRBJ2-1; 10 positions agree with TRBD2. This CDR3 is 18 amino acids long. Germline values: CDR1 SGDLS, CDR2 YYNGEE. V lost 10 bases to trimming and J lost 4 bases; unmatched junction nucleotides: 20. The CDR3 loop is CAGGRASGSPQFYNEQFF. The CDR3 region has the DNA TGTGCCGGGGGCAGGGCTAGCGGGAGTCCCCAATTTTACAATGAGCAGTTCTTC.

The chain is built from TRBV6-5 and TRBJ1-1; D possibly corresponds to TRBD1 (5 bases). This CDR3 is 15 amino acids long. Germline V lookup: CDR1 MNHEY, CDR2 SVGAGI. The V gene lost 0 bases and the J gene lost 4 bases, with 12 bases spanning the gap. Here the CDR3 reads CASSYSRAGSTEAFF. For the CDR3, the DNA is TGTGCCAGCAGTTACTCGAGAGCAGGGTCCACTGAAGCTTTCTTT.

The chain recombines TRBV4-2 with TRBJ2-7; D might be TRBD1 (5 bases). The CDR3 has 14 residues. Trimming cost V 2 bases and J 5 bases, with 13 bases left between them. The germline gives CDR1 LGHNA, CDR2 YNFKEQ. In DNA form, the CDR3 reads TGTGCCAGCAGCCAACTTGGGCAGGGCAACGAGCAGTACTTC. Translation: CASSQLGQGNEQYF.

This chain uses TRBV24-1 with TRBJ2-1; D perhaps matches TRBD2 (5 bases). The CDR3 is made up of 17 amino acids. Trimming pared 0 bases from V and 0 bases from J, leaving 11 bases between. Germline assignment: CDR1 KGHDR and CDR2 SFDVKD. CDR3 DNA: TGTGCCACCAGTGATTTGCAAAGCGGAGGCTCCTACAATGAGCAGTTCTTC. Translation: CATSDLQSGGSYNEQFF.

The V call is TRBV14, the J call TRBJ2-7, with D possibly TRBD2 on 5 matching bases. Trimming stripped 0 bases from V and 2 bases from J, with 11 bases between. The CDR3 totals 15 residues. Germline-derived CDR1 and CDR2 are SGHDN and FVKESK. The CDR3 spells CASSQEGVLPYEQYF. Here the CDR3 DNA reads TGTGCCAGCAGCCAAGAGGGAGTTCTTCCCTACGAGCAGTACTTC.

The chain combines TRBV6-2 or TRBV6-3 with TRBJ2-5; maybe TRBD1 (6 bases). Germline assignment: CDR1 MNHEY and CDR2 SVGEGT. The CDR3 contains 13 residues. The ends were cut back, 5 bases at V and 5 bases at J, with 12 bases in the middle. The CDR3 nucleotides read TGTGCCAGCAGTCTACAGGGTGGGGAGACCCAGTACTTC. This encodes CASSLQGGETQYF.

CDR3 protein: CASSLDRTGYGYTF. CDR3 bases: TGTGCCAGCAGCCTTGACCGGACAGGCTATGGCTACACCTTC. The chain combines TRBV7-9 with TRBJ1-2; 7 bases line up with TRBD1. Trimming took 5 bases from V and 4 from J; bases not matched to a gene: 7. The CDR3 has 14 amino acids. Germline V gives CDR1 SEHNR, CDR2 FQNEAQ (reference sequence).

The chain is built from TRBV4-1 and TRBJ1-6; TRBD1 is a possible D gene (6 bases). This CDR3 has 17 amino acids. Trimming took 4 bases from V and 5 from J, leaving 18 bases between them. The germline CDR1 and CDR2 sequences are MGHRA and YSYEKL. In DNA, the CDR3 is TGCGCCAGCAGCCCAGTACACAGGGTTACCCATAATTCACCCCTCCACTTT. Amino acids: CASSPVHRVTHNSPLHF.

V usage is TRBV24-1 and J usage is TRBJ1-1; D might be TRBD1 (6 bases). Deletions cut 4 bases from V and 3 bases from J, with 17 bases between. The CDR3 is 16 amino acids. Germline V gives CDR1 KGHDR, CDR2 SFDVKD. CDR3 sequence: CATSDARQEKDTEAFF. CDR3 nucleotide sequence: TGTGCCACCAGTGACGCCCGACAGGAGAAAGACACTGAAGCTTTCTTT.

The genes are TRBV7-8 and TRBJ2-7; 8 nucleotides agree with TRBD1. Looked up from germline, CDR1 is SGHVS and CDR2 is FQNEAQ. Losses at the gene ends were 4 bases for V and 2 bases for J; bases not matched to a gene: 10. The length of the CDR3 is 16 residues. CDR3 sequence reads: CASSSLRTGLPYEQYF. In DNA, the CDR3 is TGTGCCAGCAGCTCGCTGCGGACAGGGTTGCCCTACGAGCAGTACTTC.

The chain couples TRBV6-5 to TRBJ1-2; D not certain. The CDR3 is made up of 14 amino acids. The germline V and J ends were trimmed by 6 bases and 0 bases, with 11 bases remaining between them. Germline CDR1 and CDR2: MNHEY and SVGAGI. Written as DNA, the CDR3 is TGTGCCAGCAGCTTTCAGCAGGCTAACTATGGCTACACCTTC. This encodes CASSFQQANYGYTF.

This clone was seen a few times. The rearrangement links TRBV6-5 to TRBJ1-2; D not certain. V was shortened by 6 bases and J by 5 bases, with 13 bases between the two germline ends. CDR3 size: 13 residues. Looked up from germline, CDR1 is MNHEY and CDR2 is SVGAGI. In DNA form, the CDR3 reads TGTGCCAGCAGAGAGACGGACTTATATGGCTACACCTTC. It translates to CASRETDLYGYTF.

The count of this clone is one. This CDR3 is CASSQQSGLSGMRGYTF. The CDR3 bases are TGTGCCAGCAGCCAACAATCAGGACTCTCGGGTATGCGGGGCTACACCTTC. The genes are TRBV14 and TRBJ1-2, with D hard to call. Germline CDR1 is SGHDN and CDR2 is FVKESK. The V and J ends lost 2 bases and 8 bases respectively, with 24 bases between them. The CDR3 has 17 amino acids.

This sequence joins TRBV6-5 and TRBJ1-2; the D gene is possibly TRBD1 (5 bases). V lost 2 bases, J lost 8 bases, and 12 bases lay in between. Germline CDR1 is MNHEY and CDR2 is SVGAGI. CDR3 length: 13 residues. CDR3 DNA: TGTGCCAGCAGTTACGGGACTACCGAGGGCTACACCTTC. Its protein product is CASSYGTTEGYTF.